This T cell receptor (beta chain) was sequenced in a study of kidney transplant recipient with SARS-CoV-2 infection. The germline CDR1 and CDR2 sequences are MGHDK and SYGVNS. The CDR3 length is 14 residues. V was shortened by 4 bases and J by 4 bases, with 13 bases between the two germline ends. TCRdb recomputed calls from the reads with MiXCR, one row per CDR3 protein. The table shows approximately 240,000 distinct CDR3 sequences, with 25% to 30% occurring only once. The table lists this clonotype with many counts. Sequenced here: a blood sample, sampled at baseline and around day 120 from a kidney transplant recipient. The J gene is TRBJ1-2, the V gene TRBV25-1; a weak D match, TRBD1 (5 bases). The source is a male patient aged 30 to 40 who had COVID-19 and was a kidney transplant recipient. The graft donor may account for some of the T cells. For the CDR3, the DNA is TGTGCCAGCAGTGGGGGCCTCGCATTCTATGGCTACACCTTC. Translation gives CASSGGLAFYGYTF.